The entry that follows covers one TCR beta chain sequence. The target antigen is unknown. This sample is drawn from a study of OX40 agonist ivuxolimab in advanced cancers. As for the study in general: Dose-escalation subjects each had hepatocellular carcinoma, melanoma, renal cell or head and neck cancer. The mean age was roughly 60 years, ranging from about 23 to 85, with roughly four fifths of participants male.

TCRdb's copy holds only in-frame clones and misses some; the assay was immunoSEQ multiplex PCR. The sample holds over 55,000 clones, about 90% seen once. Study observations and caveats: Antigen targets of the expanded peripheral T cells went undetermined.

The receptor comes from an adult with an advanced solid tumor such as melanoma, head and neck, liver or kidney cancer. The input for sequencing was CD4+ or CD8+ T cells sorted from blood, taken in a trial of the OX40 agonist ivuxolimab.

For the CDR3, the DNA is TGTGCCACCAGCACGGGTAGCGGGGTCAGCACCGGGGAGCTGTTTTTT. As protein: CATSTGSGVSTGELFF. V is TRBV15 and J is TRBJ2-2, with 8 positions matching TRBD2. CDR3 length: 16 residues. CDR1 is LNHNV, CDR2 YYDKDF, per germline (reference sequence). V dropped 4 bases and J dropped 4; count of bases not matched to a gene: 8.